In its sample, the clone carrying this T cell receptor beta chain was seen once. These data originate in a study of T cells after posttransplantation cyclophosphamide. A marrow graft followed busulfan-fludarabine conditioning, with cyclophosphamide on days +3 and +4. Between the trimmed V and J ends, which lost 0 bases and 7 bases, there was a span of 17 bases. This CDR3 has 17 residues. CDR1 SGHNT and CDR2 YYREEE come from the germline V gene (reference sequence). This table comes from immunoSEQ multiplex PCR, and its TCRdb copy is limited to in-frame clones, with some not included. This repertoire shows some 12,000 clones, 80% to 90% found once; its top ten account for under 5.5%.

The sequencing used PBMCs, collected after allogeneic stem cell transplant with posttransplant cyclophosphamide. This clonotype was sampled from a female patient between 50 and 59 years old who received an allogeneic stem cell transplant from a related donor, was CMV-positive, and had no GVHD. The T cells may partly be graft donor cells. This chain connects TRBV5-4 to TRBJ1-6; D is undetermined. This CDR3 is CASSLDSVGRVNSPLHF. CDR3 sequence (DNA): TGTGCCAGCAGCTTGGATTCGGTGGGTCGGGTCAATTCACCCCTCCACTTT.